The 24 T cell receptor beta chains below all came from one sample that was sequenced in a study of OX40 agonist ivuxolimab in advanced cancers. The data were produced by immunoSEQ multiplex PCR, yet TCRdb's version contains in-frame clones alone and is incomplete. Found here are tens of thousands of clones, roughly nine tenths of them singletons; the top ten hold approximately 0.99%. Sample: CD4+ or CD8+ T cells sorted from blood, taken in a trial of the OX40 agonist ivuxolimab. The receptors originated from an adult with an advanced solid tumor such as melanoma, head and neck, liver or kidney cancer.

J is TRBJ2-2 and V is TRBV5-4; D might be TRBD2 (5 bases). V was shortened by 5 bases and J by 3 bases, with 8 bases between the two germline ends. CDR1 and CDR2 from the germline V gene are SGHNT and YYREEE (reference sequence). This CDR3 is 13 amino acids long. The CDR3 spells CASSLRDTGELFF. The CDR3 nucleotides are TGTGCCAGCAGTTTGCGGGACACCGGGGAGCTGTTTTTT.

The V and J genes are TRBV28 and TRBJ2-7; the match to TRBD2 covers 14 bases. In germline, CDR1 is MDHEN, CDR2 SYDVKM. V was pared by 4 bases and J by 2 bases, with 7 bases of the junction left unmatched. The CDR3 sequence is 17 residues long. CDR3 nucleotides: TGTGCCAGCAGTTCTCCAGGGACTAGCGGGGGTACCTACGAGCAGTACTTC. It codes for CASSSPGTSGGTYEQYF. The variable domain in full, completed from reference TRBV28 and TRBJ2-7, reads DVKVTQSSRYLVKRTGEKVFLECVQDMDHENMFWYRQDPGLGLRLIYFSYDVKMKEKGDIPEGYSVSREKKERFSLILESASTNQTSMYLCASSSPGTSGGTYEQYFGPGTRLTVT.

The chain is built from TRBV2 and TRBJ1-1; 9 bases line up with TRBD1. The CDR3 contains 14 residues. V shed 7 bases, J shed 2 bases, and the junction held 5 bases outside the gene matches. CDR1 and CDR2 from the germline V gene are SNHLY and FYNNEI. This chain's CDR3 is CASNQDRGNTEAFF. CDR3 DNA: TGTGCCAGCAACCAGGACAGGGGCAACACTGAAGCTTTCTTT.

This clone was found a few times. This chain joins TRBV6-5 and TRBJ2-7; no definite D call. V lost 0 bases, J lost 2 bases, and 8 bases lay in between. The CDR3 is 14 amino acids. From germline, CDR1 is MNHEY and CDR2 SVGAGI. The chain's CDR3 is CASSYSAVAYEQYF. CDR3 DNA: TGTGCCAGCAGTTACTCGGCTGTGGCCTACGAGCAGTACTTC.

V is TRBV19 and J is TRBJ2-7, with 8 bases aligning to TRBD1. V was clipped by 9 bases and J by 5 bases; unmatched bases: 6. This CDR3 is 12 amino acids long. Germline assignment: CDR1 LNHDA and CDR2 SQIVND (reference sequence). The CDR3 DNA is TGTGCCAGCCCCTACAGGGGGAACGAGCAGTACTTC. This gives the protein CASPYRGNEQYF.

The rearrangement uses TRBV28 and TRBJ1-2; D uncertain. The V end lost 6 bases, the J end lost 4 bases, and 12 bases lay between the germline ends. Per the germline V gene, CDR1 is MDHEN and CDR2 is SYDVKM. This CDR3 spans 13 amino acids. The CDR3 sequence: CASRMTTGYGYTF. CDR3 coding DNA: TGTGCCAGCAGGATGACGACGGGCTATGGCTACACCTTC.

This chain links TRBV18 with TRBJ1-3, with a tentative D call TRBD1 (6 bases). Germline CDR1 and CDR2: KGHSH and LQKENI. CDR3 length equals 15 residues. Trimming removed 3 bases from V and 0 bases from J, with 9 bases in between. The DNA for the CDR3 is TGTGCCAGCTCACCTGAGGGGGGCTCTGGAAACACCATATATTTT. Encoded protein: CASSPEGGSGNTIYF.

This clone was counted once. The chain employs TRBV19 and TRBJ2-5, with 7 bases lining up with TRBD1. The CDR3 has 13 amino acids. The ends lost 6 bases at V and 5 bases at J; junction bases unmatched: 6. Per the germline V gene, CDR1 is LNHDA and CDR2 is SQIVND (reference sequence). The CDR3 DNA follows: TGTGCCAGTAGCTTAGGACAGGAGGAGACCCAGTACTTC. Protein: CASSLGQEETQYF.

The chain is built from TRBV7-3 and TRBJ2-2; 9 bases are shared with TRBD1. The CDR3 is 16 residues long. The germline V gene has CDR1 SGHTA and CDR2 FQGTGA. The J segment lost 5 bases and the V segment lost 5 bases, leaving 9 bases of the junction unmatched. The CDR3: CASSPTGTGRTGELFF. The DNA of the CDR3 is TGTGCCAGCAGCCCGACCGGGACAGGGAGGACCGGGGAGCTGTTTTTT.

This clone occurred once. The rearrangement joins TRBV28 to TRBJ2-7; 7 bases match TRBD2. There are 16 residues in the CDR3. The germline V gene encodes CDR1 MDHEN and CDR2 SYDVKM. The ends lost 11 bases at V and 2 bases at J; junction bases unmatched: 18. The DNA of the CDR3 is TGTGCCGTCCGGGACCGAGGAGAGGGGAGGGCCTACGAGCAGTACTTC. Protein: CAVRDRGEGRAYEQYF.

The V and J genes are TRBV10-3 and TRBJ2-3; 10 positions agree with TRBD2. With 7 bases clipped from V and 2 bases from J, the junction kept 3 bases outside the gene matches. This CDR3 contains 14 residues. Germline V gives CDR1 ENHRY, CDR2 SYGVKD. In DNA form, the CDR3 reads TGTGCCATCAAGAGCGGGAGGGACACAGATACGCAGTATTTT. Its protein product is CAIKSGRDTDTQYF.

V usage is TRBV28 and J usage is TRBJ1-2; possibly TRBD1 for D (5 bases). Germline assignment: CDR1 MDHEN and CDR2 SYDVKM. Between the trimmed V and J ends, which lost 1 base and 2 bases, there was a span of 11 bases. CDR3 length equals 15 residues. CDR3 nucleotide sequence: TGTGCCAGCAGTTTATCCCAGGGTAGCAACTATGGCTACACCTTC. Translating it yields CASSLSQGSNYGYTF.

The genes are TRBV6-4 and TRBJ2-1, with 8 bases that match TRBD2. V dropped 4 bases and J dropped 4; count of bases not matched to a gene: 6. This CDR3 is built from 15 residues. The germline V gene encodes CDR1 MRHNA and CDR2 SNTAGT. The CDR3 loop is CASSVAAGEYNEQFF. In DNA form, the CDR3 reads TGTGCCAGCAGTGTAGCAGCGGGAGAGTACAATGAGCAGTTCTTC.

The chain links TRBV7-2 to TRBJ1-1; 8 positions agree with TRBD1. The trim removed 3 bases at V and 11 bases at J, leaving 5 bases unmatched. CDR1 and CDR2 from the germline V gene are SGHTA and FQGNSA. CDR3 length equals 12 residues. The CDR3 loop is CASSLRTGLAFF. Here the CDR3 DNA reads TGTGCCAGCAGCTTGAGGACAGGGTTGGCTTTCTTT.

The V gene is TRBV7-8, the J gene TRBJ2-1; D gene uncertain. The length of the CDR3 is 16 residues. Germline loops: CDR1 SGHVS, CDR2 FQNEAQ. V was shortened by 1 base and J by 0 bases, with 10 bases between the two germline ends. The CDR3 DNA reads TGTGCCAGCAGCTTAGAAGGTGTGAGCTCCTACAATGAGCAGTTCTTC. Protein sequence: CASSLEGVSSYNEQFF.

This chain links TRBV11-2 with TRBJ2-4; the D is unclear. V gave up 5 bases and J gave up 8 bases, with 10 bases separating them. Germline loops: CDR1 SGHAT, CDR2 FQNNGV. The CDR3 length is 12 residues. DNA of the CDR3: TGTGCCAGCAGCCCTCATGGAGACATTCAGTACTTC. Amino acid sequence: CASSPHGDIQYF.

The chain carries TRBV30 and TRBJ1-4; D perhaps matches TRBD1 (6 bases). The V end lost 5 bases, the J end lost 7 bases, and 14 bases lay between the germline ends. The germline gives CDR1 GTSNPN, CDR2 SVGIG (reference sequence). CDR3 length: 13 amino acids. In DNA form, the CDR3 reads TGTGCCTGGCGCTCCTGGGGGGCTGAAAAACTGTTTTTT. It encodes CAWRSWGAEKLFF. The full variable domain, its missing parts supplied by reference TRBV30 and TRBJ1-4, is SQTIHQWPATLVQPVGSPLSLECTVEGTSNPNLYWYRQAAGRGLQLLFYSVGIGQISSEVPQNLSASRPQDRQFILSSKKLLLSDSGFYLCAWRSWGAEKLFFGSGTQLSVL.

This chain links TRBV10-1 with TRBJ1-5; tentatively, D is TRBD1 (6 bases). The CDR3 runs to 15 residues. Germline assignment: CDR1 WNHNN and CDR2 SYGVQD (reference sequence). V lost 0 bases and J lost 6, with 12 bases in between. The CDR3 is CASSESLEGGQPQHF. The CDR3 coding sequence is TGCGCCAGCAGTGAGTCGTTGGAGGGGGGTCAGCCCCAGCATTTT.

This chain connects TRBV6-6 to TRBJ2-1, with TRBD2 matching over 9 bases. CDR3 length: 16 residues. Trimming removed 5 bases from V and 3 bases from J; junction bases left unmatched: 8. Germline lookup yields CDR1 MNHNY and CDR2 SVGAGI (reference sequence). The CDR3 protein is CASSPIAGEFYNEQFF. The CDR3 nucleotides are TGTGCCAGCAGTCCTATAGCGGGAGAGTTCTACAATGAGCAGTTCTTC.

Only one count was recorded for this clone. The gene calls are TRBV5-4 and TRBJ1-5, with D perhaps TRBD1 (6 bases). Per germline, CDR1 SGHNT and CDR2 YYREEE (reference sequence). Trimming took off 0 bases at V and 0 bases at J, with 13 bases between the two ends. This CDR3 is 17 amino acids long. The CDR3 DNA follows: TGTGCCAGCAGCTTGGTAATGGGCAGGGGTAGCAATCAGCCCCAGCATTTT. Translating gives CASSLVMGRGSNQPQHF.

The CDR3 sequence is CASSLGTGGGYGYTF. The DNA of the CDR3 is TGTGCCAGCAGCTTAGGGACAGGGGGGGGCTATGGCTACACCTTC. The chain has TRBV7-8 and TRBJ1-2; 10 bases map to TRBD1. J was trimmed by 4 bases and V by 1 base; bases with no gene match: 3. The CDR3 runs to 15 residues. Germline V gene lookup returns CDR1 SGHVS and CDR2 FQNEAQ.

This clone was detected once. The CDR3 nucleotides are TGCGCCAGCAGCTTGGCCAGGGCTGAAGAGACCCAGTACTTC. Translation gives CASSLARAEETQYF. The chain is built from TRBV5-1 and TRBJ2-5, with D possibly matching TRBD1 (5 bases). V lost 0 bases, J lost 3 bases, and 9 bases lay in between. The V gene's germline CDR1 is SGHRS and CDR2 YFSETQ. CDR3 length: 14 amino acids.

The chain carries TRBV19 and TRBJ2-7, with a weak D call TRBD2 (6 bases). Germline V gene data show CDR1 as LNHDA and CDR2 as SQIVND (reference sequence). The V end lost 6 bases, the J end lost 3 bases, and 18 bases lay between the germline ends. This CDR3 contains 15 residues. CDR3 residues: CASSLRGGYFYEQYF. CDR3 coding DNA: TGTGCCAGTAGCTTGAGGGGAGGTTACTTCTACGAGCAGTACTTC.

This clone has only one observation. The chain employs TRBV28 and TRBJ2-2; 9 positions match TRBD1. The J segment lost 5 bases and the V segment lost 3 bases, leaving 10 bases of the junction unmatched. This CDR3 is 17 amino acids long. The germline CDR1 and CDR2 sequences are MDHEN and SYDVKM. In DNA form, the CDR3 reads TGTGCCAGCAGTTTGGTAGGACAGGGGCTTTCAACCGGGGAGCTGTTTTTT. It is translated as CASSLVGQGLSTGELFF.